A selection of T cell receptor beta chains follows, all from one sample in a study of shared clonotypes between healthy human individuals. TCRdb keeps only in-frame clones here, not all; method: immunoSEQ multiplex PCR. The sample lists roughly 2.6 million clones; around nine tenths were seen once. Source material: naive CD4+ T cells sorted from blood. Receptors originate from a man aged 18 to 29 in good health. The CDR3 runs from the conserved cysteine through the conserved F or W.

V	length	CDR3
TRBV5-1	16	CASSPSLGGGTDTQYF
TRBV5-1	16	CASSLPGTGASYEQYF
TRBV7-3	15	CASSQDRVRTGELFF
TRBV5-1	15	CASRRTGDREYEQYF
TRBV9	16	CASSVGTVHSGNTIYF
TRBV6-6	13	CASSQHERDGYTF
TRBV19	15	CASSTETTGNYGYTF
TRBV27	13	CASRRQETYGYTF
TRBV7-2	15	CASSLERINNSPLHF
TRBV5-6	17	CASSSISGGAHTGELFF
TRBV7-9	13	CASSLEGNTEAFF
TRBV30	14	CAWSDRGRDTEAFF
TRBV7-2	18	CASSLLPGLAGGYHTQYF
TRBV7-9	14	CASSLTGDGQPQHF
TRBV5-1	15	CASSLGTGTTEKLFF
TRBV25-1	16	CASSGGTIGRGETQYF